This T cell receptor (beta chain) derives from a study of cytotoxic CD8 clonotypes in ibrutinib-treated CLL. About the study: Response samples were taken after a median of around 11 months on treatment, range 6 to 36.

Study-level results: Baseline levels were approached again at progression, after clonality had risen at ibrutinib response. Baseline levels of clonality went above those of age-matched healthy donors and moved with circulating CD8+ T-cell counts.

The sequencing depth, 1 in 200,000 to 1 in 1 million T cells, was the target. Assay used: immunoSEQ multiplex PCR; TCRdb lists only in-frame clones, some missing. This table holds 100,000 or so clones, 55% to 75% found once. About this clone: Its antigen is not identified.

Germline CDR1 SGDLS, CDR2 YYNGEE. Unmatched junction bases numbered 6, after V lost 0 bases and J lost 2 bases. This CDR3 contains 16 residues. Specimen: PBMCs, collected after 24 months of ibrutinib treatment. The gene calls are TRBV9 and TRBJ2-5; 8 positions match TRBD1. This receptor was taken from a human donor with chronic lymphocytic leukemia. CDR3 amino acids: CASSVAPGQGQETQYF. The CDR3 bases are TGTGCCAGCAGCGTAGCTCCCGGACAGGGTCAAGAGACCCAGTACTTC.